A selection of T cell receptor beta chains follows, all from one sample in a study of OX40 agonist ivuxolimab in advanced cancers. Libraries were prepared by immunoSEQ multiplex PCR; TCRdb keeps only in-frame clonotypes and omits some of them. The sample yields around 76,000 clones, approximately 86% seen once. The input for sequencing was CD4+ or CD8+ T cells sorted from blood, taken in a trial of the OX40 agonist ivuxolimab. The receptors derive from an adult with an advanced solid tumor such as melanoma, head and neck, liver or kidney cancer. Both conserved end residues are part of each CDR3. A D gene is named only where the DNA matches it firmly. Expanded clones are given a class, and other clones once, few, many or no size at all.

j_call,v_call,clone_size,d_call,cdr3_nt,cdr3_aa
TRBJ2-5,TRBV28,.,TRBD2,TGTGCCAGCAGGGAGGGTTTAGCGGGGGGCCAAGAGACCCAGTACTTC,CASREGLAGGQETQYF
TRBJ2-1,TRBV7-6,.,.,TGTGCCAGCAGCTCGGGGGGTGGGACTTCACAGGGTGAGCAGTTCTTC,CASSSGGGTSQGEQFF
TRBJ1-3,TRBV9,.,.,TGTGCCAGCAGCGTAGGCAGGGCATTCTCTGGAAACACCATATATTTT,CASSVGRAFSGNTIYF
TRBJ2-2,TRBV5-6,.,TRBD2,TGTGCCAGCAGCCCACTAGCGGGGAACACCGGGGAGCTGTTTTTT,CASSPLAGNTGELFF
TRBJ2-2,TRBV5-1,.,.,TGCGCCAGCAGCTTGGACCTCGGACGTACCGGGGAGCTGTTTTTT,CASSLDLGRTGELFF
TRBJ2-7,TRBV6-5,.,TRBD2,TGTGCCAGCACGGGCCGGGGGGGCACATACGAGCAGTACTTC,CASTGRGGTYEQYF
TRBJ1-3,TRBV11-2,.,.,TGTGCCAGCAGCTTAGACGGTGACGAGAGAAACACCATATATTTT,CASSLDGDERNTIYF
TRBJ2-3,TRBV19,.,.,TGTGCCAGTAGTATTGAGCTGCGATTAGGGCAGTATTTT,CASSIELRLGQYF
TRBJ2-1,TRBV11-2,.,TRBD2,TGTGCCAGCAGCGGCAGGACTAGCGGGAGTACCGGGAATGAGCAGTTCTTC,CASSGRTSGSTGNEQFF
TRBJ1-2,TRBV27,.,.,TGTGCCAGCAGCTCAACGGGGGTCTATGGCTACACCTTC,CASSSTGVYGYTF
TRBJ2-2,TRBV10-3,.,.,TGTGCCATCAGTGAGTCCCCGAGTACAACCGGGGAGCTGTTTTTT,CAISESPSTTGELFF
TRBJ1-5,TRBV6-1,.,.,TGTGCCAGCAGTGGGTGGGGTGGAAATCAGCCCCAGCATTTT,CASSGWGGNQPQHF
TRBJ2-7,TRBV19,.,.,TGTGCCAGTAGTTTAATCCGTCCCGGCGAGCAGTACTTC,CASSLIRPGEQYF
TRBJ1-1,TRBV18,.,.,TGTGCCAGCTCACCCTTAGGGAAAGGGAACACTGAAGCTTTCTTT,CASSPLGKGNTEAFF
TRBJ1-4,TRBV5-4,.,.,TGTGCCAGCAGCTCCGGGGGCTCCCAGGAAAAACTGTTTTTT,CASSSGGSQEKLFF
TRBJ2-1,TRBV9,.,TRBD2,TGTGCCAGCAGCGCGTCGGGACTAGCGGGTCTAAGCTCCTACAATGAGCAGTTCTTC,CASSASGLAGLSSYNEQFF
TRBJ2-5,TRBV5-1,.,TRBD1,TGCGCCAGCAGCTTTTTCGGACAGGAAGAGACCCAGTACTTC,CASSFFGQEETQYF
TRBJ1-4,TRBV10-2,.,TRBD1,TGCGCCAGCAGTGAGTCGGGACAGGGGTCTTTTAATGAAAAACTGTTTTTT,CASSESGQGSFNEKLFF
TRBJ1-3,TRBV6-5,.,.,TGTGCCAGCAGTTTAATGAGCACTGGAAACACCATATATTTT,CASSLMSTGNTIYF
TRBJ2-5,TRBV5-1,.,.,TGCGCCAGCACCCCCTTGCATGGTCGGGAGACCCAGTACTTC,CASTPLHGRETQYF
TRBJ1-5,TRBV10-3,.,TRBD1,TGTGCCATCAGGGACAGGGGGGACGGTCAGCCCCAGCATTTT,CAIRDRGDGQPQHF
TRBJ2-5,TRBV11-2,few,TRBD2,TGTGCCAGCAGCTCCTCGACTAGCGGCCAAGAGACCCAGTACTTC,CASSSSTSGQETQYF
TRBJ2-1,TRBV7-8,few,TRBD1,TGTGCCAGCAGCTTAGTCCAGGGGGCGTACAATGAGCAGTTCTTC,CASSLVQGAYNEQFF
TRBJ2-2,TRBV2,few,.,TGTGCCAGCAGTGCTCGACAGCCTAACACCGGGGAGCTGTTTTTT,CASSARQPNTGELFF
TRBJ1-6,TRBV6-5,few,TRBD1,TGTGCCAGTTCCGGGACAGGGAATTCACCCCTCCACTTT,CASSGTGNSPLHF
TRBJ1-1,TRBV6-4,many,TRBD1,TGTGCCAGCAGGGAGACAGGGAAGAACACTGAAGCTTTCTTT,CASRETGKNTEAFF
TRBJ1-2,TRBV4-1,.,.,TGCGCCAGCAGCGAATTGGGGCTTGGGGGCTACACCTTC,CASSELGLGGYTF
TRBJ1-1,TRBV5-4,.,TRBD1,TGTGCCAGCAGCTTGGTGCAGGGGGGCACTGAAGCTTTCTTT,CASSLVQGGTEAFF
TRBJ2-3,TRBV7-2,.,.,TGTGCCAGCAGCTTTGTAACAGATACGCAGTATTTT,CASSFVTDTQYF
TRBJ2-7,TRBV6-1,.,.,TGTGCCAGCAGAGGCGGGAACATTTACGAGCAGTACTTC,CASRGGNIYEQYF
TRBJ1-5,TRBV2,once,.,TGTGCCAGCAGTGATTATCAGGCTAGCAATCAGCCCCAGCATTTT,CASSDYQASNQPQHF
TRBJ2-2,TRBV5-1,many,TRBD2,TGCGCCAGCAGATTGGGAGGGCCCGGGGAGCTGTTTTTT,CASRLGGPGELFF
TRBJ1-3,TRBV30,.,.,TGTGCCTGGAGGGGATCTATGGACACCATATATTTT,CAWRGSMDTIYF
TRBJ2-7,TRBV28,.,.,TGTGCCAGCATTCCCAGGAGGCCCCCCTACGAGCAGTACTTC,CASIPRRPPYEQYF
TRBJ1-2,TRBV6-5,.,TRBD1,TGTGCCAGCAGGCGGGACAGGCAGGGCTACACCTTC,CASRRDRQGYTF
TRBJ1-4,TRBV5-4,.,.,TGTGCCAGCAGCCCGAACATAGAAGAAAAACTGTTTTTT,CASSPNIEEKLFF
TRBJ1-2,TRBV20-1,few,.,TGCAGTGCAGGAGGCTACACCTTC,CSAGGYTF
TRBJ2-1,TRBV10-3,.,.,TGTGCCATCAGTGAGATGGGGAATGAGCAGTTCTTC,CAISEMGNEQFF
TRBJ2-2,TRBV18,.,.,TGTGCCAGCCCCCATGAGCGCAACACCGGGGAGCTGTTTTTT,CASPHERNTGELFF
TRBJ2-5,TRBV6-1,.,.,TGTGCCAGCAGTGAATGGGGTGAAGAGACCCAGTACTTC,CASSEWGEETQYF
TRBJ1-1,TRBV30,.,.,TGTGCCTGGGGACTCTCGAACACTGAAGCTTTCTTT,CAWGLSNTEAFF
TRBJ2-1,TRBV30,once,TRBD2,TGTGCCTGGAGTACCGGGACTAGCGGGATATACAATGAGCAGTTCTTC,CAWSTGTSGIYNEQFF
TRBJ2-7,TRBV20-1,.,.,TGCAGTGCTAGAGGATCCTACGAGCAGTACTTC,CSARGSYEQYF
TRBJ2-1,TRBV5-1,once,.,TGCGCCAGCAGCTTGTTAGCGGCCTCCTACAATGAGCAGTTCTTC,CASSLLAASYNEQFF
TRBJ2-7,TRBV25-1,.,.,TGTGCCAGCAGTGCTGGCAGCTACGAGCAGTACTTC,CASSAGSYEQYF
TRBJ1-3,TRBV5-1,once,.,TGCGCCAGCAGGGGTTCAGGTTCTGGAAACACCATATATTTT,CASRGSGSGNTIYF
TRBJ2-5,TRBV6-1,.,.,TGTGCCAGCAGCGCCACAATCCAAGAGACCCAGTACTTC,CASSATIQETQYF
TRBJ2-6,TRBV15,.,TRBD1,TGTGCCACCAGCAGGACAGGGGGCTTATTGGCTGGGGCCAACGTCCTGACTTTC,CATSRTGGLLAGANVLTF
TRBJ1-1,TRBV5-4,.,TRBD1,TGTGCCAGCAGCCAAACAGGGGGCGTAAGCACTGAAGCTTTCTTT,CASSQTGGVSTEAFF
TRBJ1-1,TRBV5-1,.,.,TGCGCCAGCAGCTCCGACTGGGACACTGAAGCTTTCTTT,CASSSDWDTEAFF
TRBJ2-7,TRBV7-2,once,.,TGTGCCAGCAGCTTAGAGGGGGAGGGGACGTACGAGCAGTACTTC,CASSLEGEGTYEQYF
TRBJ1-4,TRBV2,.,.,TGTGCCAGTCTAATGGGGGGGGCCGGTGAAAAACTGTTTTTT,CASLMGGAGEKLFF
TRBJ2-7,TRBV27,.,TRBD1,TGTGCCAGCAGTCTCTTGGGACAGGGCGCCTACGAGCAGTACTTC,CASSLLGQGAYEQYF
TRBJ2-7,TRBV28,.,.,TGTGCCAGCAGTAACGAAGCGGAAGTCTACGAGCAGTACTTC,CASSNEAEVYEQYF
TRBJ1-1,TRBV5-1,.,.,TGCGCCAGCAGCGTGACCGGTGGGAACACTGAAGCTTTCTTT,CASSVTGGNTEAFF
TRBJ2-7,TRBV7-3,.,.,TGTGCCAGCAGGCGACTAATTAACCCGCCGGGTGAGCAGTACTTC,CASRRLINPPGEQYF
TRBJ2-2,TRBV5-1,.,.,TGCGCCAGCAGCTTGGGTAGTGGGGTCGGGGAGCTGTTTTTT,CASSLGSGVGELFF
TRBJ2-2,TRBV25-1,.,.,TGTGCCAGCAGTGAACAGGGGACCACCGGGGAGCTGTTTTTT,CASSEQGTTGELFF
TRBJ1-1,TRBV2,.,.,TGTGCCAGCAGACTGACAGGTTTGGACACTGAAGCTTTCTTT,CASRLTGLDTEAFF